The 8 T cell receptor beta chains below come from one sample, sequenced in a study of blood T cell repertoires in COVID-19. The assay was immunoSEQ multiplex PCR, and TCRdb's table has in-frame clones only and misses some. Among approximately 300,000 clones, 70% to 90% were seen once, and the ten largest hold 0.85% to 1%. The sequenced sample consisted of peripheral blood. All receptors come from a human donor with COVID-19, enrolled during active disease. The donor label of this sample is uncertain.

This sequence joins TRBV10-1 and TRBJ2-1; 14 bases line up with TRBD2. The CDR3 has 15 amino acids. Germline values: CDR1 WNHNN, CDR2 SYGVQD (reference sequence). Trimming took 5 bases from V and 6 from J; bases not matched to a gene: 3. CDR3 coding DNA: TGCGCCAGCAGTTCGACTAGCGGGAGGGCCAATGAGCAGTTCTTC. Translation: CASSSTSGRANEQFF.

The chain has TRBV12-3 or TRBV12-4 and TRBJ1-1; D perhaps matches TRBD1 (6 bases). Between the trimmed V and J ends, which lost 8 bases and 11 bases, there was a span of 21 bases. This CDR3 has 13 amino acids. The CDR3 here is CASRSRQAVSAFF. The CDR3, as DNA: TGTGCCAGCCGCTCTCGACAGGCTGTAAGTGCTTTCTTT.

The chain employs TRBV5-1 and TRBJ1-1; TRBD1 is a possible D gene (6 bases). Trimming took off 2 bases at V and 4 bases at J, with 12 bases between the two ends. Germline V CDR1 and CDR2: SGHRS, YFSETQ. The CDR3 is 14 amino acids. Here the CDR3 DNA reads TGCGCCAGCAGCTTCAGCAGGGGTGGCACTGAAGCTTTCTTT. This codes for CASSFSRGGTEAFF.

Worth noting for this clone: A junction end diverges from the germline sequence, so it may reflect a read error. V is TRBV7-7 and J is TRBJ2-2, with 8 bases identical to TRBD2. CDR3 size: 15 residues. Germline V gene data show CDR1 as SSHAT and CDR2 as FNYEAQ (reference sequence). The CDR3: CASSLGTRGSGELFF. In nucleotides, the CDR3 is TGTGCTAGCAGCTTAGGGACTAGAGGCTCCGGGGAGCTGTTTTTT.

The V gene is TRBV6-5, the J gene TRBJ1-2; D gene uncertain. The CDR3 loop spans 12 amino acids. Germline lookup yields CDR1 MNHEY and CDR2 SVGAGI. V lost 10 bases and J 2 bases, leaving 11 bases between the germline ends. The CDR3 nucleotides are TGTGCCACACGGGGAGTAAACTATGGCTACACCTTC. It is translated as CATRGVNYGYTF.

This clone has a single count. The V and J genes are TRBV25-1 and TRBJ1-4; 7 nucleotides agree with TRBD1. Germline assignment: CDR1 MGHDK and CDR2 SYGVNS. This CDR3 region has 14 residues. J was trimmed by 4 bases and V by 6 bases; bases with no gene match: 5. CDR3 protein: CASRRDRYNEKLFF. CDR3 DNA sequence: TGTGCCAGCAGGCGGGACAGATATAATGAAAAACTGTTTTTT.

The chain recombines TRBV19 with TRBJ1-5; 8 bases line up with TRBD1. The CDR3 covers 15 residues. From germline, CDR1 is LNHDA and CDR2 SQIVND (reference sequence). V dropped 3 bases and J dropped 5; count of bases not matched to a gene: 6. The DNA for the CDR3 is TGTGCCAGTAGTATCTTGACAGGGGCTTATCAGCCCCAGCATTTT. It translates to CASSILTGAYQPQHF.

The rearrangement links TRBV7-9 to TRBJ2-7; D is unclear. V was pared by 4 bases and J by 0 bases, with 4 bases between. The length of the CDR3 is 12 residues. Germline CDR1 is SEHNR and CDR2 is FQNEAQ (reference sequence). The CDR3, as DNA: TGTGCCAGCAGCTCCAGCTCCTACGAGCAGTACTTC. Encoded protein: CASSSSSYEQYF.